The rows below give T cell receptor beta chains drawn from one sample of a study of blood T cell repertoires in COVID-19. Data came from immunoSEQ multiplex PCR; TCRdb stores just in-frame clones and leaves some out. This sample has around 99,000 clones, with less than 85% found just once. Sequenced input: peripheral blood. The source is a woman aged 80 or over with active or convalescent COVID-19. Each CDR3 is given with its conserved first and last residue. D genes are given only for firm matches.

V: TRBV7-2
J: TRBJ2-3
D: TRBD1
CDR3: CASSLQGAWTDTQYF

V: TRBV25-1
J: TRBJ2-5
D: .
CDR3: CASSLLRDTQETQYF

V: TRBV6-6
J: TRBJ1-2
D: .
CDR3: CASSYRQGGVDYGYTF

V: TRBV27
J: TRBJ1-2
D: .
CDR3: CASSEDRRNYGYTF

V: TRBV19
J: TRBJ2-7
D: .
CDR3: CASSIGGTRSYEQYF

V: TRBV19
J: TRBJ1-2
D: .
CDR3: CASTRTGTLNGYTF

V: TRBV7-9
J: TRBJ2-1
D: .
CDR3: CASSPIQVRNEQFF

V: TRBV9
J: TRBJ2-7
D: TRBD2
CDR3: CASSARAGESYEQYF

V: TRBV19
J: TRBJ2-2
D: .
CDR3: CASSNRQDLRWSGELFF

V: TRBV5-4
J: TRBJ1-5
D: TRBD1
CDR3: CASSDRGSNQPQHF

V: TRBV6-2/TRBV6-3
J: TRBJ2-1
D: TRBD2
CDR3: CASSYEAGGYNEQFF

V: TRBV7-9
J: TRBJ2-3
D: TRBD2
CDR3: CASSLAGGSGDTQYF

V: TRBV5-1
J: TRBJ2-5
D: .
CDR3: CASRPNSGQETQYF

V: TRBV12-3/TRBV12-4
J: TRBJ1-2
D: .
CDR3: CASRSGYFGYTF

V: TRBV7-9
J: TRBJ1-3
D: TRBD1
CDR3: CASSLLAGTGTGNTIYF

V: TRBV27
J: TRBJ1-2
D: .
CDR3: CASSWAYNYGYTF

V: TRBV10-2
J: TRBJ1-2
D: TRBD1
CDR3: CASTLDRVVYDGYTF

V: TRBV10-3
J: TRBJ2-3
D: TRBD1
CDR3: CAISDGQGRYF

V: TRBV27
J: TRBJ1-2
D: TRBD1
CDR3: CASSSTGYGYTF

V: TRBV6-5
J: TRBJ2-5
D: TRBD2
CDR3: CASSYLTSGRAQYF

V: TRBV7-6
J: TRBJ1-3
D: .
CDR3: CASSSKPGVPGNTIYF

V: TRBV23-1
J: TRBJ1-5
D: TRBD1
CDR3: CASKEDRGNQPQHF

V: TRBV20-1
J: TRBJ2-5
D: TRBD2
CDR3: CSASPAGANQETQYF

V: TRBV7-6
J: TRBJ2-3
D: .
CDR3: CASSLGRPSRGDTQYF

V: TRBV19
J: TRBJ1-1
D: .
CDR3: CASSIVPRDTEAFF

V: TRBV24-1
J: TRBJ2-3
D: .
CDR3: CATSDFSGDTQYF

V: TRBV14
J: TRBJ2-2
D: .
CDR3: CASSHRYGGELFF